This TCR beta chain stems from a study of cytotoxic CD8 clonotypes in ibrutinib-treated CLL. General study findings and limits: Clonality increased at ibrutinib response, then returned toward baseline at progression. Clonality (at baseline) was higher than in age-matched healthy donors and tracked circulating CD8+ T-cell counts.

A note on this clone: No antigen is known for it.

Method: immunoSEQ multiplex PCR; TCRdb's copy keeps in-frame clones and lacks some. The sample comprises about 130,000 clones, roughly 88% of which are singletons, and around 2.1% rests with the top ten. The germline V gene has CDR1 MNHEY and CDR2 SVGAGI. The V and J ends lost 4 bases and 3 bases respectively, with 16 bases between them. The CDR3 has 15 amino acids. The chain links TRBV6-5 to TRBJ2-7; TRBD2 might be the D (5 bases). The clonotype was recovered from a human donor with chronic lymphocytic leukemia. The sample in question was PBMCs, obtained after 24 months of ibrutinib treatment. Written as DNA, the CDR3 is TGTGCCAGCAGTTCCCCGTCGGCGGGTTTCTACGAGCAGTACTTC. Translated, it gives CASSSPSAGFYEQYF.